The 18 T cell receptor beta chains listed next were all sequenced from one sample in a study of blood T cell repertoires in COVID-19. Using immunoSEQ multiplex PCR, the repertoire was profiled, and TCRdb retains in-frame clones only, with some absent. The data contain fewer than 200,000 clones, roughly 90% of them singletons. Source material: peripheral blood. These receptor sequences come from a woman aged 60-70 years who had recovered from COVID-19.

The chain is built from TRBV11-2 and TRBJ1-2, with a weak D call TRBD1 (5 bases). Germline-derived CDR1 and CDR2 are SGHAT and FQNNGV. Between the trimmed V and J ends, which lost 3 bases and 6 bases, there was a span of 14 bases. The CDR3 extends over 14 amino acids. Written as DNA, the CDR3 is TGTGCCAGCAGCTTGTGGGGGGAAAGAAATGGCTACACCTTC. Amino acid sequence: CASSLWGERNGYTF.

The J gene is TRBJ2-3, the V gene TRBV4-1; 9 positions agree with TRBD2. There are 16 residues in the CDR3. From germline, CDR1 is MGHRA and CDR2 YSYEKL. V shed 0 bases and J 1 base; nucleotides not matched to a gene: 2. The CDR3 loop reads CASSQDERGGTDTQYF. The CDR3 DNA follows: TGCGCCAGCAGCCAAGATGAGCGGGGGGGCACAGATACGCAGTATTTT.

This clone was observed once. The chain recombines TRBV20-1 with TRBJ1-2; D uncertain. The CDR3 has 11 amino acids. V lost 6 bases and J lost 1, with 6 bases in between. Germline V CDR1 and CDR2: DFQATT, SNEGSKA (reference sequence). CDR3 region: CSATSNYGYTF. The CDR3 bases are TGCAGTGCCACCAGTAACTATGGCTACACCTTC.

As DNA, the CDR3 is TGTGCCAGCAGCCCAGGGGGCGGGTACAATCAGCCCCAGCATTTT. Translation gives CASSPGGGYNQPQHF. The V and J genes are TRBV9 and TRBJ1-5; 8 bases match TRBD1. The CDR3 is made up of 15 amino acids. Trimming cost V 4 bases and J 3 bases; bases outside gene matches: 6. CDR1 is SGDLS and CDR2 is YYNGEE in the germline V gene. Full variable domain (rest looked up from reference TRBV9 and TRBJ1-5): DSGVTQTPKHLITATGQRVTLRCSPRSGDLSVYWYQQSLDQGLQFLIQYYNGEERAKGNILERFSAQQFPDLHSELNLSSLELGDSALYFCASSPGGGYNQPQHFGDGTRLSIL.

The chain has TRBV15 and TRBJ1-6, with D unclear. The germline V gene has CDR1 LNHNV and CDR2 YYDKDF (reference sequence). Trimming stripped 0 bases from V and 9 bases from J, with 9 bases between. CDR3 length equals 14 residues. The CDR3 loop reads CATSRDRGFSPLHF. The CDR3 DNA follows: TGTGCCACCAGCAGAGATAGAGGGTTTTCACCCCTCCACTTT.

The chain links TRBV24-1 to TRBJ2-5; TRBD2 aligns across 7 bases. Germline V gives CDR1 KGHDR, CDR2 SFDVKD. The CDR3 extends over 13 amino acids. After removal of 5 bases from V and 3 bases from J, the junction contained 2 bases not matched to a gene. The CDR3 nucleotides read TGTGCCACCAGTGCACGGGAGGAAGAGACCCAGTACTTC. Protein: CATSAREEETQYF.

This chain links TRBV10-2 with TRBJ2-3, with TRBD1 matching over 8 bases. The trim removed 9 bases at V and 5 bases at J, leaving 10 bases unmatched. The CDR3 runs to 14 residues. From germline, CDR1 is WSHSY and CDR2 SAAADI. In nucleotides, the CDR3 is TGCGCCAGTATACAGGGGGGCAGGGGAGATACGCAGTATTTT. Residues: CASIQGGRGDTQYF.

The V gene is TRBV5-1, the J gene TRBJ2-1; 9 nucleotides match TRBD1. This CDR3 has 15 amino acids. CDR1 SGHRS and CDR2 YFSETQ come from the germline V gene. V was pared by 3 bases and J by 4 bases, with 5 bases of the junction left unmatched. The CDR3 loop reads CASSSQGAIYNEQFF. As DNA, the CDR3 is TGCGCCAGCAGCTCACAGGGGGCGATTTACAATGAGCAGTTCTTC.

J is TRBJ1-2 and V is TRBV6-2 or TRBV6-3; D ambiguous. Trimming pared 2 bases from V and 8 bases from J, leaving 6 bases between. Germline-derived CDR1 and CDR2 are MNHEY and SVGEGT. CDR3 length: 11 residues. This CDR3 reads CASSYEYGYTF. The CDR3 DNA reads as TGTGCCAGCAGTTACGAGTACGGCTACACCTTC.

CDR3 sequence reads: CASSTRTGTFYNEQFF. As DNA, the CDR3 is TGTGCCAGCAGTACCCGGACAGGGACGTTCTACAATGAGCAGTTCTTC. This chain joins TRBV28 and TRBJ2-1; the match to TRBD1 covers 8 bases. The CDR3 has 16 residues. V trimming: 5 bases; J trimming: 3 bases; junction bases outside the gene matches: 9. Germline lookup yields CDR1 MDHEN and CDR2 SYDVKM.

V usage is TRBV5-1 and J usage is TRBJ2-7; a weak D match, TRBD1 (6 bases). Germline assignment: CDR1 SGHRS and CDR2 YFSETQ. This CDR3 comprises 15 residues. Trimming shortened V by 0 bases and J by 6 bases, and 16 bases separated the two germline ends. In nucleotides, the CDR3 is TGCGCCAGCAGCTTGGGACCGGGACAAGGCGTCGAGCAGTACTTC. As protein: CASSLGPGQGVEQYF.

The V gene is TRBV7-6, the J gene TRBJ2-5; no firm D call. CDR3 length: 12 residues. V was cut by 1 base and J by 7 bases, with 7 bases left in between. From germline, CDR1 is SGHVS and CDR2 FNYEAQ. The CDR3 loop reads CASSLGGVTQYF. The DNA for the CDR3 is TGTGCCAGCAGCTTAGGTGGAGTGACCCAGTACTTC.

CDR3 sequence: CASSHRERTGELFF. The CDR3 coding sequence is TGTGCCAGTAGTCATCGGGAGAGGACCGGGGAGCTGTTTTTT. The chain combines TRBV19 with TRBJ2-2, with a weak D call TRBD2 (6 bases). Per germline, CDR1 LNHDA and CDR2 SQIVND (reference sequence). V shed 5 bases and J shed 5 bases, with 12 bases lying between them. This CDR3 spans 14 amino acids.

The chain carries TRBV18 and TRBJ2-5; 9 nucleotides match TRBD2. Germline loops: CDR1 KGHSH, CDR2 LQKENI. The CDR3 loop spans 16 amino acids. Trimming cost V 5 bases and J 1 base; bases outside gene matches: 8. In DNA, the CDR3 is TGTGCCAGCTCAGCCTCCCCAGCGGGGGGCCAAGAGACCCAGTACTTC. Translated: CASSASPAGGQETQYF.

CDR3 DNA sequence: TGTGCCAGCAGCGTAAAGACAGTAGATTCACCCCTCCACTTT. Its protein product is CASSVKTVDSPLHF. The genes are TRBV9 and TRBJ1-6; D might be TRBD1 (5 bases). Trimming shortened V by 1 base and J by 8 bases, and 10 bases separated the two germline ends. The germline gives CDR1 SGDLS, CDR2 YYNGEE. The CDR3 has 14 residues. Full variable domain (rest looked up from reference TRBV9 and TRBJ1-6): DSGVTQTPKHLITATGQRVTLRCSPRSGDLSVYWYQQSLDQGLQFLIQYYNGEERAKGNILERFSAQQFPDLHSELNLSSLELGDSALYFCASSVKTVDSPLHFGNGTRLTVT.

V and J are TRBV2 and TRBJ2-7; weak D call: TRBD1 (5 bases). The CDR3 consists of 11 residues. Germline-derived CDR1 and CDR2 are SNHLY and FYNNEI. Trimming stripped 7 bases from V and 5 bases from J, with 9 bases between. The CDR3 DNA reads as TGTGCCAGCAAAAGGGGCGACGAGCAGTACTTC. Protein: CASKRGDEQYF.

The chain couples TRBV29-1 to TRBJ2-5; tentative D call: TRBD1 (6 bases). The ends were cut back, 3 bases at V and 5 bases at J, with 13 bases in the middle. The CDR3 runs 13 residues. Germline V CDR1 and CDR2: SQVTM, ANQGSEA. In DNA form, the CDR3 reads TGCAGCGTTGATGGCAGGGGAAGCGAGACCCAGTACTTC. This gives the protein CSVDGRGSETQYF. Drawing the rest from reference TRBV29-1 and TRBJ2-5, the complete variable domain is SAVISQKPSRDICQRGTSLTIQCQVDSQVTMMFWYRQQPGQSLTLIATANQGSEATYESGFVIDKFPISRPNLTFSTLTVSNMSPEDSSIYLCSVDGRGSETQYFGPGTRLLVL.

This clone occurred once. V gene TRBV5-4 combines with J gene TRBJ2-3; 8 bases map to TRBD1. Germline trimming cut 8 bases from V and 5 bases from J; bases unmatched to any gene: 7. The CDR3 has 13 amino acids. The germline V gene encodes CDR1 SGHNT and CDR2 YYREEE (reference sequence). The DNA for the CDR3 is TGTGCCAGTACCGCACAGGGGGGAGATACGCAGTATTTT. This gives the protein CASTAQGGDTQYF.